This paragraph reports one T cell receptor (beta chain). Its antigen target is currently unknown. Base quality data are lacking; no much larger clone is found one base away. Genomic DNA was extracted from sorted cells using the Qiagen DNeasy Kit. The immunoSEQ platform was used for deep sequencing of the TCR beta chain. Per the authors' processing: The immunoSEQ Analyzer software was used to analyze the repertoire data. In its TCRdb copy, this immuneACCESS table keeps in-frame sequences only and misses some clones. Where compared with another copy, unresolved V genes explain less than half of these, and the others have no known cause. The V and J calls and clone size come from that table; D and trimming were worked out from the DNA. Recorded for this sample are 14,000 or so clones; approximately 81% of them occurred a single time. The ten top clones hold 32% of the sample. As encoded in the germline V gene, CDR1 is SNHLY while CDR2 is FYNNEI. There are 12 amino acids in the CDR3, from cysteine to phenylalanine inclusive. This entry keeps only the CDR3 DNA: 36 bases, framed from base 1. The junction shows trimming of 6 bases on V and 4 bases on J, plus 7 bases between the germline ends.

The label giving this sample's treatment or condition can be read as: AdE1-LMPpoly-expanded autologous EBV-specific T-cell therapy followed by anti-PD-1 nivolumab. The sample is drawn from a study of EBV T-cell therapy then PD-1 blockade in nasopharyngeal carcinoma (dated by TCRdb to about 2021). This receptor chain uses TRBV2 and TRBJ2-1; the D gene is perhaps TRBD1, on 5 matching bases. The clonotype comes from a man in his forties with nasopharyngeal carcinoma. This sample comprised CD8+ T cells from blood, obtained at roughly day 110 from a patient whose treatment included autologous EBV-specific T cells and nivolumab. The CDR3 protein: CASRDRYNEQFF. The nucleotides read TGTGCCAGCAGAGACAGATACAATGAGCAGTTCTTC.